This T cell receptor beta chain was observed in a study of blood T cell repertoires in COVID-19. Study-level background: Italy, Spain and the United States were the sources of the convalescent and acute COVID-19 samples. The cDNA or gDNA used as material had been derived from T cells, B-cell-depleted T cells, or PBMCs.

Study processing details: Amplification from reference gene primers served as the basis for estimated nucleated cell counts. Assay: immunoSEQ multiplex PCR; the TCRdb copy retains only in-frame clones and omits some. D and trimming were read from the DNA, whereas the V and J calls and clone size are those reported in that table. The sample holds tens of thousands of clones, roughly 86% seen once. V lost 4 bases and J 0 bases, leaving 6 bases between the germline ends. Germline values: CDR1 SEHNR, CDR2 FQNEAQ (reference sequence). The CDR3 extends over 13 amino acids. Sequencing was done on a sample of peripheral blood. This chain links TRBV7-9 with TRBJ1-1, with D uncertain. The TCR comes from a man aged 80 or over with active or convalescent COVID-19. The CDR3 sequence: CASSSYMNTEAFF. CDR3 bases: TGTGCCAGCAGCTCATACATGAACACTGAAGCTTTCTTT.